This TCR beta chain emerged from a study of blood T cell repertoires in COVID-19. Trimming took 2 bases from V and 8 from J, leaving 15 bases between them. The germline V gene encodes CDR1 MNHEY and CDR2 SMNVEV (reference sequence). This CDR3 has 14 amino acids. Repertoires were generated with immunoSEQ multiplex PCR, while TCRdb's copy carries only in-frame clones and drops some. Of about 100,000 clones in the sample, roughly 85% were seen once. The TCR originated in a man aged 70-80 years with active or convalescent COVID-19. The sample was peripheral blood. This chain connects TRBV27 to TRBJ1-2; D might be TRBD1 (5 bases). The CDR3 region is CASSLGQGAGGYTF. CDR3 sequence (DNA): TGTGCCAGCAGTTTAGGGCAGGGTGCAGGGGGCTACACCTTC.